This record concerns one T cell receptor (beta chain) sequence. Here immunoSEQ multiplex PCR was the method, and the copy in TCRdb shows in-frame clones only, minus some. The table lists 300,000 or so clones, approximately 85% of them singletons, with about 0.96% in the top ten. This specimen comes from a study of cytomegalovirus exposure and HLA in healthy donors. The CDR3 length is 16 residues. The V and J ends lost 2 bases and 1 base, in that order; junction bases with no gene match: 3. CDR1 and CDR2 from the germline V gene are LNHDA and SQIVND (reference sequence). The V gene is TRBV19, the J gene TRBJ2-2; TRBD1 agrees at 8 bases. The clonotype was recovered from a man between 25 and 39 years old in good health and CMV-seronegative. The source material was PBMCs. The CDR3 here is CASSITGQGNTGELFF. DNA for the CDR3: TGTGCCAGTAGTATAACAGGACAGGGGAACACCGGGGAGCTGTTTTTT.